The 14 T cell receptor beta chains given below trace back to one sample, sequenced in a study of shared clonotypes between healthy human individuals. TCRdb's copy holds only in-frame clones and misses some; the assay was immunoSEQ multiplex PCR. The data contain about half a million clones, 79% of them singletons. Sequencing was done on a sample of PBMCs. The receptors here all came from a woman between 40 and 55 years old in good health. Some clones in this sample may be carry-over from other donors' samples.

This rearrangement joins TRBV7-9 to TRBJ1-6; 7 nucleotides line up with TRBD1. The V gene end was trimmed by 3 bases and the J gene end by 8 bases; junction bases not matched to a gene: 10. Germline assignment: CDR1 SEHNR and CDR2 FQNEAQ (reference sequence). This CDR3 contains 16 residues. The CDR3 DNA sequence: TGTGCCAGCAGCTTTCCGACAGGGTATCTAGATTCACCCCTCCACTTT. It codes for CASSFPTGYLDSPLHF.

The CDR3 reads CASTSGQSHSNQPQHF. In DNA form, the CDR3 reads TGTGCCAGCACCTCGGGACAGTCACATAGCAATCAGCCCCAGCATTTT. V gene TRBV28 combines with J gene TRBJ1-5; 7 bases match TRBD1. Germline CDR1 and CDR2: MDHEN and SYDVKM. The length of the CDR3 is 16 residues. Germline trimming cut 7 bases from V and 0 bases from J; bases unmatched to any gene: 9.

V is TRBV5-6 and J is TRBJ2-7; 12 nucleotides align to TRBD1. V lost 2 bases and J lost 5; bases outside the gene matches: 5. The CDR3 covers 15 residues. Germline V gene sequence: CDR1 SGHDT, CDR2 YYEEEE. CDR3 nucleotides: TGTGCCAGCAGCTTCCGCGGGACAGGGGGCGACGAGCAGTACTTC. This sequence encodes CASSFRGTGGDEQYF.

This chain links TRBV27 with TRBJ2-7; D gene ambiguous. V was cut by 6 bases and J by 2 bases, with 14 bases left in between. The CDR3 contains 14 residues. In germline, CDR1 is MNHEY, CDR2 SMNVEV (reference sequence). CDR3 DNA sequence: TGTGCCAGCAGAACCTTTTATACAGCCTACGAGCAGTACTTC. Protein: CASRTFYTAYEQYF.

This clone was counted once. Mismatch with germline at one junction end may stem from a read error. Written as DNA, the CDR3 is TGCGCCAGCAACTTGGGGACCGACTATGGCTACACCTTC. This encodes CASNLGTDYGYTF. J is TRBJ1-2 and V is TRBV5-1; TRBD1 is a possible D gene (5 bases). CDR1 SGHRS and CDR2 YFSETQ come from the germline V gene. There are 13 residues in the CDR3.

The chain joins TRBV15 to TRBJ2-1; 9 bases agree with TRBD2. The junction had 8 bases not matched to a gene; V was cut back by 0 bases and J by 5 bases. Per germline, CDR1 LNHNV and CDR2 YYDKDF (reference sequence). This CDR3 contains 17 residues. CDR3 sequence (DNA): TGTGCCACCAGCAGAGATCGTGGGCGGGAGGGCCACAATGAGCAGTTCTTC. Residues: CATSRDRGREGHNEQFF.

This chain links TRBV5-6 with TRBJ1-4; TRBD1 matches 7 bases. Germline V gives CDR1 SGHDT, CDR2 YYEEEE. Trimming took 5 bases from V and 8 from J; bases not matched to a gene: 18. The length of the CDR3 is 17 residues. CDR3 amino acids: CASSSRQGRLAGEKLFF. CDR3 in DNA: TGTGCCAGCAGTTCCCGACAGGGAAGGCTAGCAGGGGAAAAACTGTTTTTT. The full variable domain, rest sourced from reference TRBV5-6 and TRBJ1-4, is DAGVTQSPTHLIKTRGQQVTLRCSPKSGHDTVSWYQQALGQGPQFIFQYYEEEERQRGNFPDRFSGHQFPNYSSELNVNALLLGDSALYLCASSSRQGRLAGEKLFFGSGTQLSVL.

The chain recombines TRBV6-5 with TRBJ1-6; TRBD1 aligns across 10 bases. Looked up from germline, CDR1 is MNHEY and CDR2 is SVGAGI. The V gene end was trimmed by 4 bases and the J gene end by 9 bases; junction bases not matched to a gene: 6. The CDR3 has 15 residues. Written as DNA, the CDR3 is TGTGCCAGCAGTTCCGGGACAGGGGAGGCTTCACCCCTCCACTTT. This gives the protein CASSSGTGEASPLHF.

J is TRBJ2-2 and V is TRBV11-3; D gene ambiguous. CDR1 and CDR2 (germline): SGHNT, YENEEA. CDR3 length: 13 residues. The V and J ends lost 1 base and 4 bases respectively, with 4 bases between them. CDR3 loop: CASSLVSTGELFF. For the CDR3, the DNA is TGTGCCAGCAGCTTAGTGAGCACCGGGGAGCTGTTTTTT.

The chain couples TRBV28 to TRBJ1-2; a possible D gene is TRBD1 (6 bases). The CDR3 contains 13 residues. Germline lookup yields CDR1 MDHEN and CDR2 SYDVKM. V lost 5 bases, J lost 6 bases, and 13 bases lay in between. In nucleotides, the CDR3 is TGTGCCAGCAGTAACCCTAACAGGGATGGCTACACCTTC. Translation: CASSNPNRDGYTF.

The V and J genes are TRBV28 and TRBJ1-5; TRBD1 is a possible D gene (5 bases). The germline V gene has CDR1 MDHEN and CDR2 SYDVKM. The CDR3 length is 15 residues. The V end was cut by 5 bases, the J end by 0 bases, with 11 bases between. In DNA form, the CDR3 reads TGTGCCAGCAGTAATGATGACAGTAGCAATCAGCCCCAGCATTTT. This gives the protein CASSNDDSSNQPQHF.

The chain links TRBV6-6 to TRBJ2-7; the D gene is possibly TRBD2 (5 bases). This CDR3 region has 14 residues. V lost 8 bases to trimming and J lost 0 bases, with 14 bases between them. Germline loops: CDR1 MNHNY, CDR2 SVGAGI (reference sequence). The CDR3 nucleotides read TGTGCCAGCTTAGCGTCCCAAAGCTCCTACGAGCAGTACTTC. Translation: CASLASQSSYEQYF.

The chain couples TRBV5-1 to TRBJ2-1; 11 bases align to TRBD2. This CDR3 has 16 residues. Per germline, CDR1 SGHRS and CDR2 YFSETQ. Trimming at V came to 4 bases and at J to 0 bases, leaving 3 bases not matched to a gene. This CDR3 is CASSHTSGSSYNEQFF. In nucleotides, the CDR3 is TGCGCCAGCAGCCATACTAGCGGGAGCTCCTACAATGAGCAGTTCTTC.

V is TRBV18 and J is TRBJ2-3; D unresolved. CDR3 length equals 12 residues. V dropped 2 bases and J dropped 4 bases, with 4 bases sitting between them. Germline V gene lookup returns CDR1 KGHSH and CDR2 LQKENI. The CDR3, as DNA: TGTGCCAGCTCACCAGATTCAGATACGCAGTATTTT. Residues: CASSPDSDTQYF.